These T cell receptor beta chains were read from a single sample in a study of PD-1 blockade in classical Hodgkin lymphoma. The assay was immunoSEQ multiplex PCR, and TCRdb's table has in-frame clones only and misses some. Of tens of thousands of clones listed, 75% to 85% are singletons. The specimen was peripheral blood mononuclear cells (PBMCs), collected at baseline. Receptors originate from a human donor with classical Hodgkin lymphoma. CDR3s include the opening cysteine and the closing phenylalanine or tryptophan. The order of the fields is CDR3 DNA, CDR3 protein, D gene, clone size, J gene, V gene. D genes are given only for firm matches. Some rows mark clone size as missing; the rest say once, few, many or name a class of expanded clone.

DNA: TGTGCCACCGGGAAGTACACCGGGGAGCTGTTTTTT; CDR3: CATGKYTGELFF; D: -; size: -; J: TRBJ2-2; V: TRBV9
DNA: TGTGCCAGCAGTTTGCCAAACACAGGGGGAGATGGCTACACCTTC; CDR3: CASSLPNTGGDGYTF; D: TRBD1; size: -; J: TRBJ1-2; V: TRBV6-6
DNA: TGTGCCAGCAGCGCAAACAGGGGGGGATCCTATGGCTACACCTTC; CDR3: CASSANRGGSYGYTF; D: TRBD1; size: -; J: TRBJ1-2; V: TRBV7-2
DNA: TGTGCCATCAGTGGGTCAGTTTATCAGCCCCAGCATTTT; CDR3: CAISGSVYQPQHF; D: -; size: -; J: TRBJ1-5; V: TRBV10-3
DNA: TGTGCCAGCAGCCCGCCCGGGACAGGAAATGAAAAACTGTTTTTT; CDR3: CASSPPGTGNEKLFF; D: TRBD1; size: -; J: TRBJ1-4; V: TRBV7-9
DNA: TGTGCCAGTAGTACCGCCCGGGGGTCTCATGGCTACACCTTC; CDR3: CASSTARGSHGYTF; D: -; size: -; J: TRBJ1-2; V: TRBV19
DNA: TGTGCCACCTCTTCGGGGGGCCAGCCCCAGCATTTT; CDR3: CATSSGGQPQHF; D: -; size: -; J: TRBJ1-5; V: TRBV6-6
DNA: TGTGCCAGCAGTCTCCTACCCGACAGGGCAACTAATGAAAAACTGTTTTTT; CDR3: CASSLLPDRATNEKLFF; D: TRBD1; size: -; J: TRBJ1-4; V: TRBV28
DNA: TGTGCCAGCAGCCTCTCAGGGTCACATAATTCACCCCTCCACTTT; CDR3: CASSLSGSHNSPLHF; D: -; size: -; J: TRBJ1-6; V: TRBV7-3
DNA: TGTGCCACCCAGGGACAGGGAAATTCACCCCTCCACTTT; CDR3: CATQGQGNSPLHF; D: TRBD1; size: -; J: TRBJ1-6; V: TRBV2
DNA: TGTGCCAGCAGTTACTCAACAGCTAGCTATGGCTACACCTTC; CDR3: CASSYSTASYGYTF; D: -; size: -; J: TRBJ1-2; V: TRBV6-5
DNA: TGCGCCAGCAAGAGGGGACAGAGCGCTACCGGGGAGCTGTTTTTT; CDR3: CASKRGQSATGELFF; D: TRBD1; size: once; J: TRBJ2-2; V: TRBV10-2
DNA: TGTGCCTGGAGTTTAACTCCCCTTAATGAAAAACTGTTTTTT; CDR3: CAWSLTPLNEKLFF; D: -; size: -; J: TRBJ1-4; V: TRBV30
DNA: TGTGCCAGCAGTGTATCTGGAGTCACCCAAGAGACCCAGTACTTC; CDR3: CASSVSGVTQETQYF; D: -; size: -; J: TRBJ2-5; V: TRBV6-1